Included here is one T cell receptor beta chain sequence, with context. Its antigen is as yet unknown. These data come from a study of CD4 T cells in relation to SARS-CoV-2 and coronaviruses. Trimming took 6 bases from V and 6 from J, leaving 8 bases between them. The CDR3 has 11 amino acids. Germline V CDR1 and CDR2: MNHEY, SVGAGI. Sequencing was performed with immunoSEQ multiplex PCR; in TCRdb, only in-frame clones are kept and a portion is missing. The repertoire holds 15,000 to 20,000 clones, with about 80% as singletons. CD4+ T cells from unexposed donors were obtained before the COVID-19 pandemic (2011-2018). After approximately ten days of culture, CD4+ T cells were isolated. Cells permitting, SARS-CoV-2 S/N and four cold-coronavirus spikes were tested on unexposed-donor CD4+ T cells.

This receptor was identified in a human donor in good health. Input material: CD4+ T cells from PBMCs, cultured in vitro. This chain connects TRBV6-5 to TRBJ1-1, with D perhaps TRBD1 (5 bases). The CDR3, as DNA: TGTGCCAGCAGCCGGGGGGCTGAAGCTTTCTTT. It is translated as CASSRGAEAFF.